This entry concerns a single T cell receptor beta chain. Its target is not known. CDR1 MNHNS and CDR2 SASEGT come from the germline V gene. This CDR3 is 17 amino acids long. Trimming removed 3 bases from V and 5 bases from J, with 22 bases in between. Measured with immunoSEQ multiplex PCR; TCRdb has only the in-frame clones, and not every one. This sample has nearly 1,000,000 clones; 76% occur once, and the top ten carry approximately 1.5%. This entry is derived from a study of shared clonotypes between healthy human individuals. Overall study findings and caveats: Specimens sampled were limited to blood, with tissue repertoires likely differing. In general, naive subsets displayed greater estimated richness than memory subsets did.

The gene calls are TRBV6-1 and TRBJ1-2; TRBD1 is a possible D gene (6 bases). The source of this sequence is a man between 18 and 35 years old in good health. The specimen sequenced was memory CD4+ T cells sorted from blood. Subset described: CD45RA-negative fraction. As DNA, the CDR3 is TGTGCCAGCAGTGATCAAGGGGGATCGGGAAGCCTTTATGGCTACACCTTC. Translating it yields CASSDQGGSGSLYGYTF.